The rows below give T cell receptor beta chains drawn from one sample of a study of technical replicates of blood from several donors. Sequencing used immunoSEQ multiplex PCR; TCRdb keeps in-frame clones, though not all of them. Of around 50,000 clones in the sample, 90% to 95% were seen once. Sample: PBMCs. Receptor source: a human donor in good health. Some clones in this sample may be carry-over from other donors' samples. The conserved cysteine and the conserved F or W are not part of the CDR3 here. Fields, in order: V gene, J gene, CDR3 protein.

V gene: TRBV6-1; J gene: TRBJ2-7; CDR3 protein: ASSSLAGGSYEQY
V gene: TRBV13; J gene: TRBJ1-2; CDR3 protein: ASSHQTGFNYGYT
V gene: TRBV7-8; J gene: TRBJ2-2; CDR3 protein: ASSPRRVSGELF
V gene: TRBV9; J gene: TRBJ2-7; CDR3 protein: ARGAENDPYEQY
V gene: TRBV4-1; J gene: TRBJ2-3; CDR3 protein: ASSQTQTTGLWTDTQY
V gene: TRBV9; J gene: TRBJ1-1; CDR3 protein: ASSVVGQGSGETEAF
V gene: TRBV6-1; J gene: TRBJ2-7; CDR3 protein: ASSSDRVSYEQY
V gene: TRBV30; J gene: TRBJ2-7; CDR3 protein: ACGTGDVQY
V gene: TRBV18; J gene: TRBJ2-5; CDR3 protein: ASSPNGQGRETQY
V gene: TRBV7-2; J gene: TRBJ2-7; CDR3 protein: ASSQVRGYEQY
V gene: TRBV7-2; J gene: TRBJ1-3; CDR3 protein: ASSRQVSGNTIY
V gene: TRBV9; J gene: TRBJ2-5; CDR3 protein: ASSVAPSGEETQY
V gene: TRBV30; J gene: TRBJ2-5; CDR3 protein: AWAGELPGETQY
V gene: TRBV6-1; J gene: TRBJ1-1; CDR3 protein: ASSPTVNTEAF
V gene: TRBV5-1; J gene: TRBJ2-7; CDR3 protein: ASSSSGRGEQY
V gene: TRBV2; J gene: TRBJ2-2; CDR3 protein: ASNHHRGVSSGELF
V gene: TRBV30; J gene: TRBJ2-1; CDR3 protein: AWTSGSYNEQF
V gene: TRBV30; J gene: TRBJ2-3; CDR3 protein: AWQRGLATDTQY
V gene: TRBV4-3; J gene: TRBJ2-3; CDR3 protein: ASSQDPLCSYVTNNCTDTQY
V gene: TRBV4-1; J gene: TRBJ2-5; CDR3 protein: ASSQGPTTGVLETQY
V gene: TRBV10-3; J gene: TRBJ2-5; CDR3 protein: AISAEQGIRETQY
V gene: TRBV12-5; J gene: TRBJ2-3; CDR3 protein: ASGPLRDTQY